One sample yielded the 13 T cell receptor beta chains listed below, sequenced in a study of blood T cell repertoires in COVID-19. The repertoire was sequenced with immunoSEQ multiplex PCR; TCRdb's copy has only in-frame clones and lacks some. The profile shows fewer than 120,000 clones, about 80% of them singletons. Sequencing was done on a sample of peripheral blood. Receptors were obtained from an elderly woman with acute or convalescent COVID-19.

This chain uses TRBV23-1 with TRBJ2-1, with TRBD2 matching 12 bases. TRBV23-1 qualifies as an ORF whose function is uncertain. J lost 4 bases, V lost 0 bases, and 10 bases had no gene match. The CDR3 is 19 amino acids. CDR3 loop: CASSQSPQVGLAGYNEQFF. In DNA, the CDR3 is TGCGCCAGCAGTCAATCACCCCAGGTAGGACTAGCGGGATACAATGAGCAGTTCTTC.

The chain links TRBV4-2 to TRBJ2-2, with 9 bases that match TRBD2. J gave up 3 bases and V 1 base, and 6 bases lay outside the gene matches. The CDR3 has 17 amino acids. In germline, CDR1 is LGHNA, CDR2 YNFKEQ. The chain's CDR3 is CASSQVRGGEDTGELFF. DNA of the CDR3: TGTGCCAGCAGCCAAGTACGCGGGGGGGAAGACACCGGGGAGCTGTTTTTT.

This chain connects TRBV25-1 to TRBJ2-1; TRBD1 agrees at 7 bases. This CDR3 region has 15 residues. Germline-derived CDR1 and CDR2 are MGHDK and SYGVNS. Trimming at V came to 2 bases and at J to 4 bases, leaving 5 bases not matched to a gene. CDR3 nucleotides: TGTGCCAGCAGTGAAGACAGGGCGACGTACAATGAGCAGTTCTTC. It specifies CASSEDRATYNEQFF.

There are a few counts of this clone. The chain combines TRBV2 with TRBJ1-2; D is uncertain. V was trimmed by 6 bases and J by 4 bases, leaving 6 bases between them. CDR1 is SNHLY and CDR2 is FYNNEI in the germline V gene. There are 11 residues in the CDR3. CDR3 sequence: CASRAGYGYTF. CDR3 DNA: TGTGCCAGCAGGGCGGGCTATGGCTACACCTTC.

The J gene is TRBJ2-7, the V gene TRBV5-1; possible D gene TRBD1, 5 bases. CDR1 and CDR2 (germline): SGHRS, YFSETQ. Trimming left V 1 base short and J 0 bases short, with 14 bases between. CDR3 length equals 16 residues. Here the CDR3 reads CASSLWFDSSSYEQYF. CDR3 nucleotide sequence: TGCGCCAGCAGCTTGTGGTTTGACAGCAGCTCCTACGAGCAGTACTTC.

The rearrangement joins TRBV11-2 to TRBJ1-1; D gene ambiguous. The germline gives CDR1 SGHAT, CDR2 FQNNGV. This CDR3 comprises 14 residues. V lost 2 bases to trimming and J lost 2 bases, with 9 bases between them. CDR3 loop: CASSLSSVNTEAFF. CDR3 nucleotide sequence: TGTGCCAGCAGCTTAAGTTCAGTAAACACTGAAGCTTTCTTT. The complete variable domain, with remaining parts taken from reference TRBV11-2 and TRBJ1-1, reads EAGVAQSPRYKIIEKRQSVAFWCNPISGHATLYWYQQILGQGPKLLIQFQNNGVVDDSQLPKDRFSAERLKGVDSTLKIQPAKLEDSAVYLCASSLSSVNTEAFFGQGTRLTVV.

The chain is built from TRBV4-3 and TRBJ2-7; a possible D gene is TRBD2 (5 bases). CDR1 LGHNA and CDR2 YSLEER come from the germline V gene. V was pared by 1 base and J by 2 bases, with 12 bases between. CDR3 length: 15 residues. The CDR3 DNA is TGCGCCAGCAGCCAAGCCGTAGCGATACCCTACGAGCAGTACTTC. Amino acids: CASSQAVAIPYEQYF.

This clone was seen a single time. The chain joins TRBV18 to TRBJ2-2; 7 bases line up with TRBD1. Losses at the gene ends were 6 bases for V and 4 bases for J; bases not matched to a gene: 2. This CDR3 region has 13 residues. Germline CDR1 KGHSH, CDR2 LQKENI. In nucleotides, the CDR3 is TGTGCCAGCTCCACAGGGGCCACCGGGGAGCTGTTTTTT. Translated: CASSTGATGELFF.

The gene calls are TRBV7-2 and TRBJ1-2; no clear D gene. Germline values: CDR1 SGHTA, CDR2 FQGNSA. This CDR3 comprises 13 residues. With 11 bases removed from V and 3 bases from J, the gap between germline ends came to 16 bases. Here the CDR3 DNA reads TGTGCCGGCGCCGAGGGAACACACTATGGCTACACCTTC. This gives the protein CAGAEGTHYGYTF.

The rearrangement links TRBV18 to TRBJ1-1; no definite D call. This CDR3 has 15 amino acids. Germline V CDR1 and CDR2: KGHSH, LQKENI. V lost 5 bases and J lost 2, with 15 bases in between. The DNA of the CDR3 is TGTGCCAGCTCAATAAGCGTGGATCGAAACACTGAAGCTTTCTTT. Translating gives CASSISVDRNTEAFF.

This clone was recorded a few times. The rearrangement joins TRBV2 to TRBJ2-3; 8 bases agree with TRBD2. V lost 6 bases and J lost 6; bases outside the gene matches: 8. Germline CDR1 is SNHLY and CDR2 is FYNNEI. This CDR3 region has 14 residues. CDR3 DNA: TGTGCCAGCAGCGGGAGCGGGGGTTCGGATACGCAGTATTTT. Amino acids: CASSGSGGSDTQYF.

This clone was seen once. The V gene is TRBV7-2, the J gene TRBJ1-4; no firm D call. CDR1 and CDR2 (germline): SGHTA, FQGNSA. The CDR3 extends over 14 amino acids. Deletions cut 2 bases from V and 4 bases from J, with 8 bases between. The CDR3 nucleotides read TGTGCCAGCAGCTTATCACAAATTAATGAAAAACTGTTTTTT. Protein product: CASSLSQINEKLFF.

This chain links TRBV19 with TRBJ2-1; 9 bases map to TRBD1. After removal of 9 bases from V and 2 bases from J, the junction contained 5 bases not matched to a gene. The CDR3 loop spans 14 amino acids. Germline assignment: CDR1 LNHDA and CDR2 SQIVND (reference sequence). The CDR3 region is CASQGQGTYNEQFF. In DNA form, the CDR3 reads TGTGCCAGCCAGGGACAGGGAACCTACAATGAGCAGTTCTTC.